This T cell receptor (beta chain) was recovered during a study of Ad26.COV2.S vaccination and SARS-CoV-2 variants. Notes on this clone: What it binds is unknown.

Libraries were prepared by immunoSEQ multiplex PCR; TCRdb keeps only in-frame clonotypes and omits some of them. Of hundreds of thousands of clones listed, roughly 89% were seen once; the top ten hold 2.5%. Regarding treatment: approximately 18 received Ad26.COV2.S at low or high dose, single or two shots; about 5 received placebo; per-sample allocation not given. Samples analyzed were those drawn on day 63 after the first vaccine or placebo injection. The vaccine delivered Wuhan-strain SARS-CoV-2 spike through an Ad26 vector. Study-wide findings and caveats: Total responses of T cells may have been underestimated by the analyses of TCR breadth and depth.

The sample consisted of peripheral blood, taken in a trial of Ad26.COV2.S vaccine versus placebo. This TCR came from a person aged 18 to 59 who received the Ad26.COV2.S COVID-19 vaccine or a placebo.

CDR3 amino acids: CASRRTDPIPEAFF. CDR3 DNA: TGTGCCAGTAGGCGGACAGACCCGATCCCTGAAGCTTTCTTT. This chain links TRBV19 with TRBJ1-1; a weak D match, TRBD1 (6 bases). The CDR3 consists of 14 residues. Germline CDR1 reads LNHDA; CDR2 reads SQIVND (reference sequence). V shed 6 bases and J shed 6 bases, with 17 bases lying between them.